This T cell receptor (beta chain) was sequenced for a study of beta chain features in type 1 diabetes. Study-level findings and limits: Within each of all four CD4+ subsets, Type 1 diabetes patients had TCRB CDR3s that were moderately but significantly shorter. For patients and controls alike, PCR might favor shorter templates to the same degree.

Every bit of the isolated RNA underwent reverse transcription, so sequencing read expressed TCRB transcripts. Clones were read by immunoSEQ multiplex PCR, and TCRdb kept only the in-frame ones, dropping some. The sample shows nearly 700,000 clones, 13% of them seen only once. In this sample, this clone turned up a few times. Its target is unknown. Germline assignment: CDR1 SQVTM and CDR2 ANQGSEA. The CDR3 loop spans 14 amino acids. Trimming stripped 3 bases from V and 4 bases from J, with 15 bases between. In all sorted populations, purity surpassed 98%. Sequenced: naive CD4+ T cells from blood. The TCR comes from a man aged 18 to 30 with type 1 diabetes. The V and J genes are TRBV29-1 and TRBJ1-1; D not certain. CDR3 bases: TGCAGCGTTGAGGGGAGGGTGGCGAGCACTGAAGCTTTCTTT. As protein: CSVEGRVASTEAFF.